Shown below are 30 T cell receptor beta chains from a single sample sequenced in a study of blood T cell repertoires in COVID-19. The table came from immunoSEQ multiplex PCR; TCRdb's copy has only in-frame clones and leaves some out. The data hold approximately 120,000 clones, with roughly 76% observed a single time. Sample: peripheral blood. Receptor source: a human donor in a cohort sampled during active COVID-19.

V gene TRBV10-1 combines with J gene TRBJ2-7, with D unclear. The germline CDR1 and CDR2 sequences are WNHNN and SYGVQD (reference sequence). The CDR3 has 11 amino acids. The V gene lost 8 bases and the J gene lost 5 bases, with 10 bases spanning the gap. The CDR3 region has the DNA TGCGCCAGCCCCAGTTTCCACGAGCAGTACTTC. It encodes CASPSFHEQYF.

V is TRBV7-7 and J is TRBJ2-5; 7 bases are a match to TRBD2. This CDR3 comprises 14 residues. Germline V gene lookup returns CDR1 SSHAT and CDR2 FNYEAQ (reference sequence). V lost 5 bases and J lost 4; bases outside the gene matches: 7. For the CDR3, the DNA is TGTGCCAGCAGCCCCCATGGGGAGGGAGAGACCCAGTACTTC. Translated, it gives CASSPHGEGETQYF.

This sequence joins TRBV3-1 (or the pseudogene TRBV3-2) and TRBJ1-1; possibly TRBD1 for D (6 bases). This CDR3 is 15 amino acids long. V was trimmed by 3 bases and J by 5 bases, leaving 16 bases between them. Germline CDR1 and CDR2: LGHDT and YNNKEL (reference sequence). The CDR3: CASSQSMTGPTEAFF. The CDR3 DNA sequence: TGTGCCAGCAGCCAGAGCATGACAGGACCAACTGAAGCTTTCTTT.

This chain uses TRBV5-1 with TRBJ2-7, with 14 bases matching TRBD2. J lost 1 base, V lost 0 bases, and 15 bases had no gene match. Germline loops: CDR1 SGHRS, CDR2 YFSETQ. There are 21 residues in the CDR3. CDR3 DNA: TGCGCCAGCAGCTTGGAAAACCAACCGGGACTAGCGGGAGTAAGGTCCTACGAGCAGTACTTC. This translates into CASSLENQPGLAGVRSYEQYF.

J is TRBJ1-1 and V is TRBV11-3; TRBD1 is a possible D gene (6 bases). V lost 5 bases to trimming and J lost 3 bases, with 7 bases between them. CDR3 length equals 12 residues. CDR1 SGHNT and CDR2 YENEEA come from the germline V gene. In DNA, the CDR3 is TGTGCCAGCAGCAGGACAGACACTGAAGCTTTCTTT. Protein sequence: CASSRTDTEAFF. Variable domain in full (rest from reference TRBV11-3 and TRBJ1-1): EAGVVQSPRYKIIEKKQPVAFWCNPISGHNTLYWYLQNLGQGPELLIRYENEEAVDDSQLPKDRFSAERLKGVDSTLKIQPAELGDSAVYLCASSRTDTEAFFGQGTRLTVV.

The chain employs TRBV15 and TRBJ1-5; 9 positions agree with TRBD1. V lost 1 base, J lost 6 bases, and 7 bases stayed unmatched. The CDR3 is 16 residues long. Germline CDR1 LNHNV, CDR2 YYDKDF (reference sequence). The CDR3 is CATSRGRQGGTQPQHF. The DNA of the CDR3 is TGTGCCACCAGCAGAGGCCGACAGGGGGGCACTCAGCCCCAGCATTTT.

V and J are TRBV10-3 and TRBJ2-5; D not certain. The CDR3 totals 11 residues. V was pared by 4 bases and J by 2 bases, with 2 bases between. Germline loops: CDR1 ENHRY, CDR2 SYGVKD. In DNA form, the CDR3 reads TGTGCCATCAGTGCGCAAGAGACCCAGTACTTC. It encodes CAISAQETQYF.

This clone was detected many times. CDR3 protein: CASSLRDGGASPLHF. The DNA of the CDR3 is TGTGCCAGCAGTTTAAGGGACGGGGGAGCTTCACCCCTCCACTTT. The chain is built from TRBV27 and TRBJ1-6; weak D call: TRBD1 (5 bases). V lost 2 bases and J 9 bases, leaving 14 bases between the germline ends. The CDR3 totals 15 residues. Germline CDR1 and CDR2: MNHEY and SMNVEV (reference sequence).

This clone was picked up one time. V and J are TRBV11-2 and TRBJ2-4; a weak D match, TRBD1 (5 bases). CDR1 and CDR2 from the germline V gene are SGHAT and FQNNGV. This CDR3 contains 17 residues. Trimming removed 5 bases from V and 0 bases from J, with 17 bases in between. The CDR3 DNA sequence: TGTGCCAGCAGCCCCCAAGGACAAGGGCTAGCCAAAAACATTCAGTACTTC. Protein sequence: CASSPQGQGLAKNIQYF.

This clone was found once. This chain uses TRBV28 with TRBJ2-1; D not resolved. Looked up from germline, CDR1 is MDHEN and CDR2 is SYDVKM. Trimming removed 3 bases at V and 9 bases at J, with 12 bases between. The CDR3 runs to 13 residues. The CDR3 loop is CASSFHGQAEQFF. In nucleotides, the CDR3 is TGTGCCAGCAGTTTTCATGGTCAGGCTGAGCAGTTCTTC. The complete variable domain, with remaining parts taken from reference TRBV28 and TRBJ2-1, reads DVKVTQSSRYLVKRTGEKVFLECVQDMDHENMFWYRQDPGLGLRLIYFSYDVKMKEKGDIPEGYSVSREKKERFSLILESASTNQTSMYLCASSFHGQAEQFFGPGTRLTVL.

The chain uses TRBV5-1 and TRBJ1-4, with D perhaps TRBD1 (6 bases). The CDR3 has 16 amino acids. CDR1 and CDR2 (germline): SGHRS, YFSETQ. The V end lost 0 bases, the J end lost 8 bases, and 17 bases lay between the germline ends. The CDR3 loop reads CASSLARGGEKEKLFF. DNA of the CDR3: TGCGCCAGCAGCTTGGCCCGAGGGGGAGAAAAGGAAAAACTGTTTTTT.

This clone was seen a few times. The chain recombines TRBV30 with TRBJ2-5; 9 nucleotides align to TRBD1. V lost 8 bases to trimming and J lost 2 bases; unmatched junction nucleotides: 3. The CDR3 runs to 12 residues. Germline CDR1 and CDR2: GTSNPN and SVGIG (reference sequence). CDR3 nucleotides: TGTGCCGCCGGGACAGGGCAAGAGACCCAGTACTTC. This codes for CAAGTGQETQYF. Supplemented by reference TRBV30 and TRBJ2-5, the full variable domain reads SQTIHQWPATLVQPVGSPLSLECTVEGTSNPNLYWYRQAAGRGLQLLFYSVGIGQISSEVPQNLSASRPQDRQFILSSKKLLLSDSGFYLCAAGTGQETQYFGPGTRLLVL.

V usage is TRBV28 and J usage is TRBJ1-1, with TRBD1 matching 8 bases. The CDR3 totals 18 residues. The V segment lost 2 bases and the J segment 0 bases; nucleotides outside the gene matches: 11. Germline V gives CDR1 MDHEN, CDR2 SYDVKM. CDR3 amino acids: CASSLVLSDRDMNTEAFF. CDR3 nucleotides: TGTGCCAGCAGTTTAGTCCTGTCGGACAGGGACATGAACACTGAAGCTTTCTTT.

A single count supports this clone. V usage is TRBV10-3 and J usage is TRBJ1-1; D is unresolved. This CDR3 is 13 amino acids long. Between the trimmed V and J ends, which lost 11 bases and 6 bases, there was a span of 19 bases. Per germline, CDR1 ENHRY and CDR2 SYGVKD. DNA of the CDR3: TGTGCCTCCAACGGCCAAGCGACCCCTGAAGCTTTCTTT. Translating gives CASNGQATPEAFF.

The rearrangement joins TRBV6-2 or TRBV6-3 to TRBJ1-1; no clear D. The V end lost 2 bases, the J end lost 2 bases, and 12 bases lay between the germline ends. Germline assignment: CDR1 MNHEY and CDR2 SVGEGT. The CDR3 sequence is 15 residues long. The CDR3 is CASSYLRTANTEAFF. The DNA of the CDR3 is TGTGCCAGCAGTTACCTCCGCACAGCCAACACTGAAGCTTTCTTT.

V and J are TRBV19 and TRBJ2-1, with TRBD2 matching 12 bases. CDR3 length: 17 residues. Germline assignment: CDR1 LNHDA and CDR2 SQIVND (reference sequence). J was trimmed by 6 bases and V by 9 bases; bases with no gene match: 15. This chain's CDR3 is CASRSSWTSGKTNEQFF. Written as DNA, the CDR3 is TGTGCCAGCCGATCAAGCTGGACTAGCGGGAAAACCAATGAGCAGTTCTTC.

The V gene is TRBV6-5, the J gene TRBJ1-6; D possibly corresponds to TRBD1 (5 bases). Germline CDR1 is MNHEY and CDR2 is SVGAGI. This CDR3 spans 15 amino acids. V gave up 6 bases and J gave up 8 bases, with 17 bases separating them. The CDR3 nucleotides are TGTGCCAGCAGACAGGACATTTATGGGGATTCACCCCTCCACTTT. Encoded protein: CASRQDIYGDSPLHF.

The chain uses TRBV5-8 and TRBJ2-7; 7 bases map to TRBD2. The CDR3 runs to 14 residues. Germline V lookup: CDR1 SGHTS, CDR2 YDEGEE. The V and J ends lost 1 base and 3 bases, in that order; junction bases with no gene match: 4. The CDR3 sequence: CASSLQAGVYEQYF. CDR3 DNA sequence: TGTGCCAGCAGCTTGCAGGCGGGAGTCTACGAGCAGTACTTC.

J is TRBJ2-1 and V is TRBV19; 7 bases are a match to TRBD2. Germline V lookup: CDR1 LNHDA, CDR2 SQIVND (reference sequence). There are 15 residues in the CDR3. V trimming: 5 bases; J trimming: 5 bases; junction bases outside the gene matches: 9. In DNA form, the CDR3 reads TGTGCCAGTAGTTACACCGGGACTATCGACAATGAGCAGTTCTTC. Translating gives CASSYTGTIDNEQFF.

This clone was detected ten times or more. The chain couples TRBV7-8 to TRBJ2-7; perhaps TRBD1 as D (6 bases). Per the germline V gene, CDR1 is SGHVS and CDR2 is FQNEAQ. V was pared by 6 bases and J by 2 bases, with 14 bases between. The CDR3 is 14 residues long. The CDR3 DNA reads TGTGCCAGCAGTCTTAGACAGGCCGCCTACGAGCAGTACTTC. It is translated as CASSLRQAAYEQYF.

The chain carries TRBV27 and TRBJ1-3, with D possibly being TRBD1 (5 bases). The CDR3 is 16 amino acids. V was pared by 5 bases and J by 0 bases, with 14 bases between. Germline-derived CDR1 and CDR2 are MNHEY and SMNVEV (reference sequence). This CDR3 reads CASSPRGLTSGNTIYF. In DNA, the CDR3 is TGTGCCAGCAGTCCCCGGGGACTGACCTCTGGAAACACCATATATTTT.

This clone was picked up a small number of times. The rearrangement joins TRBV9 to TRBJ2-6; 8 bases line up with TRBD1. This CDR3 region has 17 residues. CDR1 SGDLS and CDR2 YYNGEE come from the germline V gene. With V trimmed by 5 bases and J by 0 bases, 7 bases remained unmatched. Here the CDR3 DNA reads TGTGCCAGCAGTTTCGGACAGGGTCGCTCTGGGGCCAACGTCCTGACTTTC. Protein product: CASSFGQGRSGANVLTF.

The V call is TRBV20-1, the J call TRBJ1-1, with a tentative D call TRBD1 (5 bases). Germline values: CDR1 DFQATT, CDR2 SNEGSKA (reference sequence). The CDR3 sequence is 11 residues long. CDR3 region: CTTLGVFEAFF. DNA of the CDR3: TGCACCACCTTAGGGGTGTTTGAAGCTTTCTTT.

The DNA for the CDR3 is TGCGCCAGCAGCTTGGAAGGGGTGCCCTACAATGAGCAGTTCTTC. Its translation: CASSLEGVPYNEQFF. The chain is built from TRBV5-1 and TRBJ2-1; tentatively, D is TRBD1 (5 bases). CDR1 is SGHRS, CDR2 YFSETQ, per germline. V was pared by 0 bases and J by 2 bases, with 9 bases between. This CDR3 has 15 residues.

This clone was counted only a few times. The J gene is TRBJ1-3, the V gene TRBV7-2; D not certain. Germline values: CDR1 SGHTA, CDR2 FQGNSA. Trimming removed 4 bases at V and 4 bases at J, with 8 bases between. This CDR3 is built from 13 residues. CDR3: CASSSRLGNTIYF. The DNA of the CDR3 is TGTGCCAGCAGCTCAAGACTCGGAAACACCATATATTTT.

The table lists this clone with a few counts. CDR3 sequence: CASSLREKLFF. The CDR3 nucleotides are TGTGCCAGCAGCTTACGTGAAAAACTGTTTTTT. The V call is TRBV7-9, the J call TRBJ1-4; D gene uncertain. This CDR3 contains 11 residues. V was pared by 2 bases and J by 7 bases, with 2 bases between. The germline V gene encodes CDR1 SEHNR and CDR2 FQNEAQ (reference sequence). The whole variable domain, filled in from reference TRBV7-9 and TRBJ1-4, reads DTGVSQNPRHKITKRGQNVTFRCDPISEHNRLYWYRQTLGQGPEFLTYFQNEAQLEKSRLLSDRFSAERPKGSFSTLEIQRTEQGDSAMYLCASSLREKLFFGSGTQLSVL.

This clone was observed a few times. V gene TRBV7-9 combines with J gene TRBJ1-6; D may be TRBD1 (6 bases). Germline V gene lookup returns CDR1 SEHNR and CDR2 FQNEAQ (reference sequence). The length of the CDR3 is 15 residues. Trimming took off 4 bases at V and 6 bases at J, with 13 bases between the two ends. This CDR3 is CASSSGEGGNSPLHF. CDR3 nucleotides: TGTGCCAGCAGCTCTGGCGAAGGGGGTAATTCACCCCTCCACTTT.

V usage is TRBV5-4 and J usage is TRBJ1-4; D gene ambiguous. The V end lost 4 bases, the J end lost 5 bases, and 24 bases lay between the germline ends. In germline, CDR1 is SGHNT, CDR2 YYREEE (reference sequence). The CDR3 totals 18 residues. CDR3: CASSGRGGVSGLNEKLFF. As DNA, the CDR3 is TGTGCCAGCAGCGGTCGGGGAGGAGTATCGGGTTTGAATGAAAAACTGTTTTTT.

The sample holds a few counts of this clone. This chain joins TRBV7-9 and TRBJ2-6, with TRBD1 identical over 9 bases. Trimming removed 4 bases from V and 1 base from J; junction bases left unmatched: 5. The CDR3 contains 17 residues. Germline lookup yields CDR1 SEHNR and CDR2 FQNEAQ (reference sequence). CDR3 residues: CASSSPGQGSGANVLTF. The DNA for the CDR3 is TGTGCCAGCAGCTCCCCGGGACAGGGTTCTGGGGCCAACGTCCTGACTTTC.

The chain joins TRBV6-5 to TRBJ1-2; D possibly corresponds to TRBD1 (6 bases). Germline CDR1 is MNHEY and CDR2 is SVGAGI. CDR3 size: 13 residues. With 6 bases removed from V and 7 bases from J, the gap between germline ends came to 15 bases. The CDR3 here is CASRPQGYRGYTF. DNA of the CDR3: TGTGCCAGCAGGCCACAGGGTTATCGTGGCTACACCTTC.